The 3 T cell receptor beta chains below were found in one sample sequenced in a study of blood T cells in healthy people across ages (dated by TCRdb to about 2015). The library was obtained by 5' RACE. The instrument was an Illumina HiSeq 2500. A second PCR of roughly 7 to 12 cycles was run with a J-beta primer mix and a sample-barcoded 5' primer. The public reads were reprocessed in TCRdb via fastp at Q25 and MiXCR, keeping in-frame beta chains. Each entry is one CDR3 protein sequence, shown with its most common DNA and genes. A total of 1.6 million or so distinct CDR3 sequences appear in this sample, about 35% of them only once. About 10% of the sample rests with the top ten. Sample: blood. The receptors stem from a woman under 40 in good health.

V and J are TRBV3-1 and TRBJ2-3; 11 bases match TRBD2. This CDR3 region has 13 residues. Germline V lookup: CDR1 LGHDT, CDR2 YNNKEL (reference sequence). Losses at the gene ends were 5 bases for V and 13 bases for J; bases not matched to a gene: 8. The CDR3 reads CASSSGTSGTEYF. DNA for the CDR3: TGTGCCAGCAGCTCCGGGACTAGCGGTACTGAGTATTTT.

The CDR3 sequence is CASSLGDPFDEQFF. CDR3 bases: TGCGCCAGCAGCTTGGGAGACCCTTTTGATGAGCAGTTCTTC. The V and J genes are TRBV5-1 and TRBJ2-1; D not resolved. The V gene lost 0 bases and the J gene lost 8 bases, with 12 bases spanning the gap. Germline V gene lookup returns CDR1 SGHRS and CDR2 YFSETQ. This CDR3 contains 14 residues. The full variable domain, rest sourced from reference TRBV5-1 and TRBJ2-1, is KAGVTQTPRYLIKTRGQQVTLSCSPISGHRSVSWYQQTPGQGLQFLFEYFSETQRNKGNFPGRFSGRQFSNSRSEMNVSTLELGDSALYLCASSLGDPFDEQFFGPGTRLTVL.

The V gene is TRBV30, the J gene TRBJ2-7; D is uncertain. The germline gives CDR1 GTSNPN, CDR2 SVGIG (reference sequence). The length of the CDR3 is 13 residues. The V end lost 2 bases, the J end lost 2 bases, and 10 bases lay between the germline ends. The CDR3 is CAWSTASTYEQYF. CDR3 bases: TGTGCCTGGAGTACAGCCAGCACCTACGAGCAGTACTTC.